Listed below are T cell receptor beta chains from one sample, sequenced in a study of tumor-infiltrating lymphocytes in primary liver carcinoma. TCRdb reprocessed the multiplex PCR reads with MiXCR, giving one entry per CDR3 protein. The sample contains approximately 46,000 distinct CDR3 sequences, 60% to 80% of which appear only once. The sequenced sample was tumor-adjacent normal liver tissue. All receptors come from a woman aged 25 to 39 with primary liver carcinoma and hepatitis B virus infection. Each CDR3 is given with its conserved first and last residue. D genes are given only for firm matches. A row's size may be missing; if present it is once, few, many or a size class.

J: TRBJ1-6; size: .; D: .; V: TRBV7-2; DNA: TGTGTCAGCAGGGTCTCGGGGGCCTATAATTCACCCCTCCACTTT; CDR3: CVSRVSGAYNSPLHF
J: TRBJ1-1; size: few; D: .; V: TRBV14; DNA: TGCACCAGCAGCCAAGCCACAGTAGGTTGGGCTTTCTTT; CDR3: CTSSQATVGWAFF
J: TRBJ2-1; size: many; D: .; V: TRBV5-1; DNA: TGCGCCAGCAGCTTGGTACCCGGGTGGGTAGACAATGAGCAGTTCTTC; CDR3: CASSLVPGWVDNEQFF
J: TRBJ1-1; size: .; D: .; V: TRBV6-5; DNA: TGTGCCTGCAGAACCCGCGGGGCGGTGAAGAACACTGAAGCTTTCTTT; CDR3: CACRTRGAVKNTEAFF
J: TRBJ2-4; size: many; D: .; V: TRBV28; DNA: TGTGCCAGCAGTCCCGTTTTAGCCAAAAACATTCAGTACTTC; CDR3: CASSPVLAKNIQYF
J: TRBJ2-7; size: .; D: .; V: TRBV20-1; DNA: TGCAGTGTTCCGGACAGTCTGCAGACTTACGAGCAGTACTTC; CDR3: CSVPDSLQTYEQYF
J: TRBJ2-7; size: .; D: TRBD2; V: TRBV6-5; DNA: TGTGCCAGCAGTTACTCTAGCGGGACCTCCTACGATCAGTACTTC; CDR3: CASSYSSGTSYDQYF
J: TRBJ2-7; size: .; D: .; V: TRBV11-2; DNA: TGTGCCAGCAGCGGGGGGGTAGGGACAGTCGTTTACGAGCAGTACTTC; CDR3: CASSGGVGTVVYEQYF
J: TRBJ1-5; size: .; D: TRBD1; V: TRBV6-1; DNA: TGTGCCAGGAGAGAATTGGGACAGGGGGATCAGCCCCAGCATTTT; CDR3: CARRELGQGDQPQHF
J: TRBJ1-1; size: .; D: .; V: TRBV11-2; DNA: TGTGCCAGCTACCTGGTTACAGCTTTCTTT; CDR3: CASYLVTAFF
J: TRBJ2-1; size: .; D: .; V: TRBV6-6; DNA: TGTGCCAGCAGTCTCGGGTCCCCCGGGGGATCTTCGAATGAGCAGTTCTTC; CDR3: CASSLGSPGGSSNEQFF
J: TRBJ2-7; size: once; D: .; V: TRBV6-2/TRBV6-3; DNA: TGTGGTAGCAGTCACGACTCTACCTACGAGCAGTACTTC; CDR3: CGSSHDSTYEQYF
J: TRBJ2-2; size: many; D: TRBD2; V: TRBV30; DNA: TGTGCCTGGAGCTGGCTAGCGGGAGGAAACACCGGGGAGCTGTTTTTT; CDR3: CAWSWLAGGNTGELFF
J: TRBJ2-1; size: .; D: .; V: TRBV2; DNA: TGTGCCAGCAGTGAACAGGGACACGAGCAGTTCTTC; CDR3: CASSEQGHEQFF
J: TRBJ2-1; size: medium-sized; D: TRBD2; V: TRBV6-6; DNA: TGTGCCAGCAGACCAGGACTAGCGGGAGAAAATGAGCAGTTCTTC; CDR3: CASRPGLAGENEQFF
J: TRBJ2-2; size: .; D: .; V: TRBV4-2; DNA: TGTACCAGCAGCCAAACCGGGACCAAGGAACTTGGGGAGCTGTTTTTT; CDR3: CTSSQTGTKELGELFF
J: TRBJ2-5; size: many; D: .; V: TRBV4-2; DNA: TGTGCCAGCAGCCAAGACCGGGGAACACAAGAGACCCAGTACTTC; CDR3: CASSQDRGTQETQYF
J: TRBJ1-2; size: once; D: .; V: TRBV11-1; DNA: TGTGCCAGCAGACCTTCGACCGGGACGTCCTGTGGCAACAGCTTC; CDR3: CASRPSTGTSCGNSF
J: TRBJ2-5; size: many; D: TRBD2; V: TRBV4-1; DNA: TGCGCCAGCAGCCAAGGCACTAGCGGACAAGAGACCCAGTACTTC; CDR3: CASSQGTSGQETQYF
J: TRBJ2-5; size: .; D: TRBD2; V: TRBV5-4; DNA: TGTGCTAACAGCTTGGGGACTAGCGGACAAGAGACCCAGTACTTC; CDR3: CANSLGTSGQETQYF
J: TRBJ1-4; size: .; D: TRBD1; V: TRBV4-1; DNA: TGCGCCAACAGCCAAGATCGTTACAGGGGTAATGAAAAACTGTTTTTT; CDR3: CANSQDRYRGNEKLFF
J: TRBJ1-5; size: .; D: TRBD1; V: TRBV7-8; DNA: TGTGCCGGCAGCTTACTTGTAACAGGGGGCAAGCCCCAGCGTTTT; CDR3: CAGSLLVTGGKPQRF
J: TRBJ2-2; size: .; D: .; V: TRBV11-1; DNA: TGTGCCAGCAGACCGAGCCTTGTCACCGGGGAGCTGTTTTTT; CDR3: CASRPSLVTGELFF
J: TRBJ2-1; size: .; D: .; V: TRBV11-2; DNA: TGTGCCAGCAGTATGGTAAGGATTGAGCAGTTCTTC; CDR3: CASSMVRIEQFF
J: TRBJ2-1; size: .; D: .; V: TRBV4-3; DNA: TGCGCCAGCAGCCAAGATGCCTACAATGTGCTGTTCTTC; CDR3: CASSQDAYNVLFF
J: TRBJ2-2; size: .; D: .; V: TRBV29-1; DNA: TGCAGCATTGTCGGCTGGGGGGAGCTGTTTTTT; CDR3: CSIVGWGELFF
J: TRBJ2-7; size: .; D: .; V: TRBV29-1; DNA: TGCGGCGTCGTACTGATAGGGTCCTACGAGCAGTACTTC; CDR3: CGVVLIGSYEQYF
J: TRBJ2-3; size: .; D: .; V: TRBV10-3; DNA: TGTGCCACCGCCTACCAAGCTAGCACAGATATGCAGTATTTT; CDR3: CATAYQASTDMQYF
J: TRBJ2-7; size: many; D: TRBD1; V: TRBV4-1; DNA: TGCGCCAGCAGCCAAGAGAGCGCGACAGGGGTCAACGAGCAGTACTTC; CDR3: CASSQESATGVNEQYF
J: TRBJ1-1; size: .; D: .; V: TRBV6-5; DNA: TGTGCCAGCAGTTACACGGGTGTGGGGAACACCGAAGCTTTCTTT; CDR3: CASSYTGVGNTEAFF
J: TRBJ1-2; size: .; D: .; V: TRBV14; DNA: TGTGGCAGCAGCCAATCCCGCGGTTATTTCTACTATGACTACACCTTC; CDR3: CGSSQSRGYFYYDYTF
J: TRBJ2-7; size: few; D: .; V: TRBV4-2; DNA: TGTGCCAGCAGCCAAGAAGGGATCGCGAGGGATGCCTACGAGCAGTACTTC; CDR3: CASSQEGIARDAYEQYF
J: TRBJ2-3; size: .; D: .; V: TRBV5-5; DNA: TGTACCAGCAGCTCCTACCCGCAGCACATAGATACGCAGTATTTT; CDR3: CTSSSYPQHIDTQYF
J: TRBJ1-1; size: .; D: TRBD1; V: TRBV5-6; DNA: TGTGCCAGCAGCTTGAAAGGGGACAGAGTGGGGACTGAAGCTTTCTTT; CDR3: CASSLKGDRVGTEAFF
J: TRBJ2-1; size: .; D: TRBD2; V: TRBV5-4; DNA: TGTGCCAGAAGCTTGACTTGGCTAGCGGGGAACAACGACCAGTTATTC; CDR3: CARSLTWLAGNNDQLF
J: TRBJ2-2; size: .; D: .; V: TRBV4-2; DNA: TGTGCCAGCAGTCGAGGCGACACCAGGGAGCTGTTTTTT; CDR3: CASSRGDTRELFF
J: TRBJ1-2; size: .; D: .; V: TRBV6-6; DNA: TGTGCCAGCAGTTCAGGGGCCGGCGGCTATGCCTACACCTTC; CDR3: CASSSGAGGYAYTF
J: TRBJ2-5; size: many; D: .; V: TRBV12-3/TRBV12-4; DNA: TGTGCCAGCGGTTTTGGTATATGGGAGACCCAGTACTTC; CDR3: CASGFGIWETQYF
J: TRBJ2-1; size: .; D: .; V: TRBV6-2/TRBV6-3; DNA: TGTACCAGCAGTTACATGCTTGGGAAGGGTGGCAATGAGCAGTTCTTC; CDR3: CTSSYMLGKGGNEQFF
J: TRBJ2-3; size: .; D: TRBD2; V: TRBV10-1; DNA: TGCACCAGTAGTGGGGCTAGCGGGAGGTCAGATACGCAGTATTTT; CDR3: CTSSGASGRSDTQYF
J: TRBJ2-7; size: many; D: TRBD1; V: TRBV5-1; DNA: TGCGCCAGCAGCTTGGGACACCGGGACAGTTCCTACGAGCAGTACTTC; CDR3: CASSLGHRDSSYEQYF
J: TRBJ2-7; size: .; D: TRBD1; V: TRBV18; DNA: TGTGCCAGCTCGCCACCGGGACAGGCTTACGAGCTGTACTTC; CDR3: CASSPPGQAYELYF
J: TRBJ2-1; size: .; D: .; V: TRBV18; DNA: TGTGCCAGGTCACCAACTCACGTCGGAGATGAGCAGTTCTTC; CDR3: CARSPTHVGDEQFF
J: TRBJ2-7; size: .; D: .; V: TRBV6-2/TRBV6-3; DNA: TGTACCAGCAGTTACCTCGGGGACGTTAATTACGAGCAGTACTTC; CDR3: CTSSYLGDVNYEQYF
J: TRBJ2-2; size: .; D: .; V: TRBV4-3; DNA: TGCGCCAGCATACTTGGCACCGGGGGGCTGCTTTTT; CDR3: CASILGTGGLLF
J: TRBJ2-5; size: .; D: .; V: TRBV12-3/TRBV12-4; DNA: TGTGCCAACAGTGATCGGGGGGCGCAGGGGGAGACCCAGTACTTC; CDR3: CANSDRGAQGETQYF
J: TRBJ1-6; size: .; D: .; V: TRBV12-3/TRBV12-4; DNA: TGTGCCAGCATGTCCAGGGGATTACCCCTCCACTTT; CDR3: CASMSRGLPLHF
J: TRBJ2-1; size: .; D: .; V: TRBV6-2/TRBV6-3; DNA: TGTGCCAGCAATCCGGGGCTAACAGGCCACCTTTTTAACAATGAGCAGCTCTTC; CDR3: CASNPGLTGHLFNNEQLF
J: TRBJ2-3; size: .; D: .; V: TRBV12-3/TRBV12-4; DNA: TGTGCCAGCAGGGAGCTACCCACAGATACCCAGTATTTT; CDR3: CASRELPTDTQYF
J: TRBJ2-5; size: .; D: .; V: TRBV6-6; DNA: TGTGCCAGGAGTCGACGGGACCTAGAGACACAGTACTTC; CDR3: CARSRRDLETQYF
J: TRBJ2-1; size: .; D: .; V: TRBV12-3/TRBV12-4; DNA: TGTGTCATCAGCCGGGTGTGCTTGCAGTTCTTC; CDR3: CVISRVCLQFF
J: TRBJ2-2; size: .; D: .; V: TRBV12-3/TRBV12-4; DNA: TGTGCCAGCACCCCAACGGGTAGTACCGGGGAGCTGTTTTTT; CDR3: CASTPTGSTGELFF
J: TRBJ1-6; size: .; D: TRBD1; V: TRBV4-2; DNA: TGTGCCAGCAGCCAAGTGGACAGGGGATACACACTCCTCCACTTT; CDR3: CASSQVDRGYTLLHF
J: TRBJ1-5; size: .; D: TRBD1; V: TRBV9; DNA: TGTGCCACCAGTGGAGGGACAGCTAATCAGCCCCAGCATTTT; CDR3: CATSGGTANQPQHF
J: TRBJ2-2; size: .; D: .; V: TRBV11-2; DNA: TGTGCCAGCAGCTTAGACCCTTCCGGGGAGCTGTTTTTT; CDR3: CASSLDPSGELFF